Below are 9 T cell receptor beta chains sequenced from a single sample in a study of type 1 and type 2 diabetes patients. Amplification started from genomic DNA. The TCR beta CDR3 region was amplified using 30 forward and 13 reverse primers. MiXCR was run by TCRdb on the multiplex PCR reads, yielding one entry per CDR3 protein. The table shows 250,000 to 300,000 distinct CDR3 sequences, with 40% to 50% occurring only once. The sample consisted of peripheral blood mononuclear cells (PBMCs). These receptors originate from a man younger than 30 with type 2 diabetes.

Concerning this clonotype itself: A much larger clone lies one base from this, so it may be a read error. The chain recombines TRBV2 with TRBJ2-5; 9 nucleotides match TRBD2. Germline V CDR1 and CDR2: SNHLY, FYNNEI. The CDR3 sequence is 15 residues long. CDR3 sequence (DNA): TGTGCCAGCACGGTGCGGGGGGGAAATCAAGAGGCCCAGTACTTC. It specifies CASTVRGGNQEAQYF.

The genes are TRBV12-3 or TRBV12-4 and TRBJ1-2; no firm D call. V lost 7 bases and J lost 6, with 12 bases in between. The CDR3 is 12 residues long. The CDR3 DNA reads as TGTGCCAGCACCCGCTACAGTCATGGCTACACCTTC. Translated: CASTRYSHGYTF.

This clonotype turned up a few times. The chain carries TRBV9 and TRBJ1-4, with D hard to call. Per germline, CDR1 SGDLS and CDR2 YYNGEE. The CDR3 covers 17 residues. Deletions cut 4 bases from V and 5 bases from J, with 21 bases between. CDR3 nucleotides: TGTGCCAGCAGCCCTACACGGGGAGCGGCGGAAAATGAAAAACTGTTTTTT. This translates into CASSPTRGAAENEKLFF.

There are a few counts of this clonotype. J is TRBJ1-2 and V is TRBV7-3, with D maybe TRBD1 (6 bases). The CDR3 length is 15 residues. The V and J ends lost 5 bases and 7 bases respectively, with 20 bases between them. Germline loops: CDR1 SGHTA, CDR2 FQGTGA. The CDR3 DNA sequence: TGTGCCAGCAGCCCCCGGGACATAAAACAGGGTGGCTACACCTTC. This translates into CASSPRDIKQGGYTF.

This clonotype has just one count. The chain recombines TRBV28 with TRBJ2-3; no firm D call. CDR1 is MDHEN, CDR2 SYDVKM, per germline. This CDR3 contains 13 residues. The V end was cut by 8 bases, the J end by 2 bases, with 11 bases between. The DNA of the CDR3 is TGTGCCAGCGACCAAGCCTACACAGATACGCAGTATTTT. Encoded protein: CASDQAYTDTQYF.

V is TRBV5-6 and J is TRBJ2-7, with D hard to call. Germline assignment: CDR1 SGHDT and CDR2 YYEEEE. V was shortened by 1 base and J by 6 bases, with 14 bases between the two germline ends. The CDR3 contains 14 residues. The CDR3 DNA is TGTGCCAGCAGCTTGAATTTAGATGACTCCGAGCAGTACTTC. This gives the protein CASSLNLDDSEQYF.

The count of this clonotype is one. This chain joins TRBV13 and TRBJ2-7, with D possibly being TRBD1 (5 bases). The CDR3 length is 16 residues. Germline assignment: CDR1 PRHDT and CDR2 FYEKMQ (reference sequence). V was shortened by 5 bases and J by 5 bases, with 22 bases between the two germline ends. CDR3 amino acids: CASSQGVYGSFDEQYF. The DNA for the CDR3 is TGTGCCAGCAGCCAAGGGGTTTACGGGTCTTTCGACGAGCAGTACTTC.

In this sample, this clonotype turned up many times. This chain uses TRBV10-2 with TRBJ2-6; the D gene is possibly TRBD1 (5 bases). The V gene's germline CDR1 is WSHSY and CDR2 SAAADI. The V end was cut by 6 bases, the J end by 0 bases, with 9 bases between. The CDR3 covers 15 residues. The CDR3 protein is CASRMDISGANVLTF. The DNA of the CDR3 is TGCGCCAGCAGGATGGACATCTCTGGGGCCAACGTCCTGACTTTC.

This clonotype was detected a few times. This chain connects TRBV20-1 to TRBJ2-7; 9 nucleotides align to TRBD1. Germline lookup yields CDR1 DFQATT and CDR2 SNEGSKA (reference sequence). The CDR3 covers 13 residues. Trimming removed 5 bases from V and 3 bases from J; junction bases left unmatched: 5. For the CDR3, the DNA is TGCAGTGCTGTTGACAGGGGGATCTACGAGCAGTACTTC. It is translated as CSAVDRGIYEQYF.